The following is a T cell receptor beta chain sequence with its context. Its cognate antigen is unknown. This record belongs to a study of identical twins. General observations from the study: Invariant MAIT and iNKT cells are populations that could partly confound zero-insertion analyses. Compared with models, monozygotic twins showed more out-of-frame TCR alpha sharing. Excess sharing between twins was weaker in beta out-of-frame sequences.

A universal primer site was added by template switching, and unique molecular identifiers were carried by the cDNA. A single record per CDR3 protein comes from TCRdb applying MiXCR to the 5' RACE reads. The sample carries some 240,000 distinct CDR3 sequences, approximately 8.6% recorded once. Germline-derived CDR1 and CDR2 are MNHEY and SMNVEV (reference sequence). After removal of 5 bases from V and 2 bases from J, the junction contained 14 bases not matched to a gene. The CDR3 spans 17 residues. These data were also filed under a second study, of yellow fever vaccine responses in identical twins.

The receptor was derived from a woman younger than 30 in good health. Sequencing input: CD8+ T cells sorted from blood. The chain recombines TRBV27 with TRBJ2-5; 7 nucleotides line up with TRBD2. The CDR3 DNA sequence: TGTGCCAGCAGTCACCCCGCTCTGGGAGCGGGGCAAGAGACCCAGTACTTC. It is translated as CASSHPALGAGQETQYF.